This T cell receptor beta chain was found in a study of CD8+ T cells in alopecia areata. About this clone itself: Antigen specificity is unknown.

RNA was extracted and reverse transcribed into cDNA as the sequencing template. Method: immunoSEQ multiplex PCR; TCRdb's copy keeps in-frame clones and lacks some. This repertoire shows more than 95,000 clones, around 50% found once; its top ten account for roughly a tenth. V trimming: 6 bases; J trimming: 0 bases; junction bases outside the gene matches: 5. The V gene's germline CDR1 is MNHEY and CDR2 SMNVEV (reference sequence). CDR3 size: 16 residues. Peripheral blood and lesional scalp punch biopsies were taken from alopecia areata patients. Study results and caveats: Scalp data also include sequences from resident alphabeta T cells of normal skin. Higher clonality was seen in lesional scalp than in normal scalp, especially in alopecia totalis/universalis.

The rearrangement joins TRBV27 to TRBJ2-6, with 7 bases that match TRBD1. What was sequenced was NKG2D-low CD8+ T cells sorted from blood. This TCR was sampled from a human donor with alopecia areata. CDR3 in amino acids: CASRGTVLSGANVLTF. As DNA, the CDR3 is TGTGCCAGCAGAGGGACAGTACTCTCTGGGGCCAACGTCCTGACTTTC.